This TCR beta chain was found in a study of blood T cell repertoires in COVID-19. Study information: COVID-19 samples, acute and convalescent, were from the United States, Italy and Spain.

Germline CDR1 and CDR2: SQVTM and ANQGSEA. The CDR3 runs to 12 residues. V shed 4 bases and J 11 bases; nucleotides not matched to a gene: 8. This clone was found a few times. In the original workflow: Amplification of reference gene primers was used by the study to estimate nucleated cell counts. Profiling relied on immunoSEQ multiplex PCR, and the TCRdb table lists in-frame clones only, not all of them. The DNA gave D and trimming, while V, J and clone size come from that table. The profile covers about 24,000 clones, with roughly four fifths appearing a single time and 2% to 2.5% taken by the ten largest.

The sequence came from an older woman with COVID-19, enrolled during active disease. Sequenced input: peripheral blood. The rearrangement uses TRBV29-1 and TRBJ1-1, with 9 nucleotides matching TRBD1. For the CDR3, the DNA is TGCAGCGTTGCAGGGACAGGGAGAAAGGCTTTCTTT. Its protein product is CSVAGTGRKAFF.